Sequencing of this T cell receptor beta chain was carried out in a study of response to subunit inactivated influenza vaccine. This clonotype was recorded many times. Its antigen is undetermined. The study, taken as a whole, reports: The authors offered the suggestion that each seasonal influenza vaccination recruits few new T cells.

Each CDR3 protein gets one entry after TCRdb re-called the RT-PCR reads with MiXCR. The sample contains under 550,000 distinct CDR3 sequences, more than 7% of which appear only once. Material: PBMCs from blood, obtained less than 30 months after vaccination. The receptor was isolated from a man aged 45 to 70 who received an inactivated influenza vaccine.

The CDR3 bases are TGCAGCGTTGACAGGGAGCAGTTCTTC. Amino acids: CSVDREQFF. The chain uses TRBV29-1 and TRBJ2-1; D unclear. The length of the CDR3 is 9 residues. The germline gives CDR1 SQVTM, CDR2 ANQGSEA. V lost 3 bases and J 10 bases, leaving 4 bases between the germline ends.